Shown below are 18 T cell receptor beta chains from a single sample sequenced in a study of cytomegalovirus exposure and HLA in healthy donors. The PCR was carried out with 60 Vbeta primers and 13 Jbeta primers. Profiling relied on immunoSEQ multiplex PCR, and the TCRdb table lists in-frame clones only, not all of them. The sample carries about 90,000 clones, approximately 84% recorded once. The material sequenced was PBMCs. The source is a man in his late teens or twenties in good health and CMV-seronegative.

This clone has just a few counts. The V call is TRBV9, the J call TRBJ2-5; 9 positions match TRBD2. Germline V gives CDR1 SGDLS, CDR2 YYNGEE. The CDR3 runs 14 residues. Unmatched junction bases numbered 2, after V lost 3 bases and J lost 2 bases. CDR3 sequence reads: CASSGLAGQETQYF. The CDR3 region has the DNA TGTGCCAGCAGCGGGCTAGCGGGACAAGAGACCCAGTACTTC. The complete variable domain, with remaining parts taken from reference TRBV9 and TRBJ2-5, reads DSGVTQTPKHLITATGQRVTLRCSPRSGDLSVYWYQQSLDQGLQFLIQYYNGEERAKGNILERFSAQQFPDLHSELNLSSLELGDSALYFCASSGLAGQETQYFGPGTRLLVL.

CDR3 nucleotide sequence: TGTGCCAGCAGTGATACAGGCCCAATAGGTTACACCTTC. Its translation is CASSDTGPIGYTF. The chain uses TRBV6-1 and TRBJ1-2; perhaps TRBD1 as D (5 bases). V lost 3 bases and J lost 11, with 16 bases in between. CDR1 MNHNS and CDR2 SASEGT come from the germline V gene. This CDR3 region has 13 residues.

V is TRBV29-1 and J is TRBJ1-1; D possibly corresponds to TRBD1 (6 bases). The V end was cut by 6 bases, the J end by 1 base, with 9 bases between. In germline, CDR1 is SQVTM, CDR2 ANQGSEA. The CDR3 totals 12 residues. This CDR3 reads CSVRDTNTEAFF. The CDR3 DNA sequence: TGCAGCGTACGGGACACGAACACTGAAGCTTTCTTT.

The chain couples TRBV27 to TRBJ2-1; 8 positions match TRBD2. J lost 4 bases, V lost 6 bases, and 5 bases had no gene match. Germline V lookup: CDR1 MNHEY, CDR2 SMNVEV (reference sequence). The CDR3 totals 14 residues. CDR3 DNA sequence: TGTGCCAGCAGCCTAAGCGGGAGTTACAATGAGCAGTTCTTC. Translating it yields CASSLSGSYNEQFF.

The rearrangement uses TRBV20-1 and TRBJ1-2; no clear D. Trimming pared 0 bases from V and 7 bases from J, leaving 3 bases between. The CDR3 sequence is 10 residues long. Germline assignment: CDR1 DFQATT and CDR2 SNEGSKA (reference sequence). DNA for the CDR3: TGCAGTGCTAGAGACGGTGGCTACACCTTC. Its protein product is CSARDGGYTF.

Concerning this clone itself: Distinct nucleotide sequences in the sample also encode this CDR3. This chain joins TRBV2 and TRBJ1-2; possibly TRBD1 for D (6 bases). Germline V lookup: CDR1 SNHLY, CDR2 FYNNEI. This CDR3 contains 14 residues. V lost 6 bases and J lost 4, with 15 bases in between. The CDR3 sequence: CASREQGSTYGYTF. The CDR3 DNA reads TGTGCCAGCAGGGAACAGGGTTCGACCTATGGCTACACCTTC.

The CDR3 nucleotides are TGCAGCGTGGGACAGGGTACTAACTATGGCTACACCTTC. It is translated as CSVGQGTNYGYTF. The chain combines TRBV29-1 with TRBJ1-2; 9 nucleotides match TRBD1. Trimming at V came to 6 bases and at J to 0 bases, leaving 2 bases not matched to a gene. Germline loops: CDR1 SQVTM, CDR2 ANQGSEA. CDR3 size: 13 residues.

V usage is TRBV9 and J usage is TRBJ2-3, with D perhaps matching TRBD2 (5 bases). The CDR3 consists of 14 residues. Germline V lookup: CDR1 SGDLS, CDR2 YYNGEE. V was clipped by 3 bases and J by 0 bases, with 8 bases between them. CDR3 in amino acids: CASSGTPSTDTQYF. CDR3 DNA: TGTGCCAGCAGCGGGACTCCCAGCACAGATACGCAGTATTTT.

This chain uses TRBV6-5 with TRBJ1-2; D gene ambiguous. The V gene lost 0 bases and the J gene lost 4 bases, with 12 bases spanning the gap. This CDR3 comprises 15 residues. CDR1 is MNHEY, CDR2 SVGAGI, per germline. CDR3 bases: TGTGCCAGCAGTTACTCGGGTGGTGCAGGCTATGGCTACACCTTC. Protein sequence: CASSYSGGAGYGYTF.

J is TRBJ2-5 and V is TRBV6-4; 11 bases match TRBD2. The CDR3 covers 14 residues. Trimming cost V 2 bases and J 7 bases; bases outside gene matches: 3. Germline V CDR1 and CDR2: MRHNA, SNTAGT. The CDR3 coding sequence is TGTGCCAGCAGTGACACCCTAGCGGGAGGGACCCAGTACTTC. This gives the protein CASSDTLAGGTQYF.

The CDR3 DNA reads as TGCGCCAGCAGCCAGTCAGGGGGATCGCCTGGAAACACCATATATTTT. This encodes CASSQSGGSPGNTIYF. This sequence joins TRBV4-3 and TRBJ1-3; 7 bases are a match to TRBD1. The V and J ends lost 3 bases and 2 bases, in that order; junction bases with no gene match: 7. The germline V gene has CDR1 LGHNA and CDR2 YSLEER. The CDR3 spans 16 residues.

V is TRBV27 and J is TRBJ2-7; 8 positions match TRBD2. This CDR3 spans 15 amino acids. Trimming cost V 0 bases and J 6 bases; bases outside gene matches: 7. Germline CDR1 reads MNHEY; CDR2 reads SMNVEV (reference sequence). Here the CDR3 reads CASSLSLAGAGEQYF. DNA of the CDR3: TGTGCCAGCAGTTTATCGCTAGCGGGCGCTGGCGAGCAGTACTTC.

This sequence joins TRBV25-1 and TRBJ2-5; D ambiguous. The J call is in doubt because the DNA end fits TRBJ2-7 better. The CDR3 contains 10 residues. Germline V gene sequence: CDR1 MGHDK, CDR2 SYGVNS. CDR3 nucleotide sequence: TGTGCCAGCAGTGAAAACGAGCAGTACTTC. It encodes CASSENEQYF.

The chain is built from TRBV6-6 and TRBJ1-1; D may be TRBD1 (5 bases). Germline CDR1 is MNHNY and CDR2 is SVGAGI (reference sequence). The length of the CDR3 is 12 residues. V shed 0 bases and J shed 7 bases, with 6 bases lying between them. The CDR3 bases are TGTGCCAGCAGTTACTCGACAGATGAAGCTTTCTTT. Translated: CASSYSTDEAFF.

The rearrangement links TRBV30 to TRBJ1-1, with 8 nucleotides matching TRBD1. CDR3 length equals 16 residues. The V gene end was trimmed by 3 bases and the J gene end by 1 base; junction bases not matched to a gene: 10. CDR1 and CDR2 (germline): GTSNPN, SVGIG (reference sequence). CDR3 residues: CAWRVSGGVSNTEAFF. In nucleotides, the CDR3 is TGTGCCTGGAGGGTATCAGGGGGCGTTTCGAACACTGAAGCTTTCTTT.

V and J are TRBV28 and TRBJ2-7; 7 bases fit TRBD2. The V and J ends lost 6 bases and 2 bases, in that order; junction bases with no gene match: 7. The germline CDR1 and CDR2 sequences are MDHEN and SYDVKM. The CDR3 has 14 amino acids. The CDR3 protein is CASRTAGDAYEQYF. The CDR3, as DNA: TGTGCCAGCAGAACGGCGGGGGACGCCTACGAGCAGTACTTC.

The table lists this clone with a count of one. The DNA of the CDR3 is TGTGCCAGCAGCCCCCCAACGGCTAGCGGGAGGGCCGATGAGCAGTTCTTC. Residues: CASSPPTASGRADEQFF. This chain connects TRBV13 to TRBJ2-1; 12 bases are a match to TRBD2. The CDR3 loop spans 17 amino acids. Germline trimming cut 5 bases from V and 8 bases from J; bases unmatched to any gene: 13. Per the germline V gene, CDR1 is PRHDT and CDR2 is FYEKMQ (reference sequence).

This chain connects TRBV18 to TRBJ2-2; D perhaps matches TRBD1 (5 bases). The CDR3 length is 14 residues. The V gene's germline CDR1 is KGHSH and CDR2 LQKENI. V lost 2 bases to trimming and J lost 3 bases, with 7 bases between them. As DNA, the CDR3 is TGTGCCAGCTCACCAGGACAATACACCGGGGAGCTGTTTTTT. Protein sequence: CASSPGQYTGELFF.